Sequencing of this TCR beta chain was carried out in a study of T cell repertoires in cytomegalovirus infection (dated by TCRdb to 2018 to 2020). For context, the study as a whole: Alongside well-studied HLA-B-restricted epitopes, the peptide stimulations were aimed at recently identified HLA-C-restricted CMV epitopes, whose presentation resists viral immunomodulation. Because public TCR beta signatures pointed to carriage of CMV infection together with the matching HLA type, the HLA type of each donor mattered for the analysis.

Regarding this clonotype: Its cognate antigen has yet to be identified. Base qualities were left out, and no much larger clone turns up one base away.

The sample's treatment or condition label, decoded: in vitro stimulation with specific CMV peptide epitopes to enrich CMV-specific T cells. Measured from the cysteine to the phenylalanine, the CDR3 is 13 residues long. Left in the record is the CDR3 DNA by itself, 39 bases read in frame from the first base. From the germline V gene, CDR1 is MNHEY and CDR2 is SVGEGT. Relative to germline, V is 4 bases shorter and J is 3 bases shorter, with 9 bases between their ends. The investigation overall reported the following: In both this cohort and an independent cohort of approximately 350 donors, the cumulative frequency of public TCR beta family members distinguished carriers of CMV infection plus the relevant HLA type. The ex vivo response was dominated by HLA-C-restricted CMV-specific TCR beta clonotypes, which also provided the single most frequent clonotype in two of eight donors.

The data were produced on an Illumina HiSeq 1500. TCRdb applied fastp at Q25 and MiXCR to the public reads, then kept only in-frame beta chains. Each record represents a unique CDR3 protein, reported with the most common genes and DNA among its rows. This sample holds roughly 920,000 distinct CDR3 sequences; approximately 31% were observed only once. The top ten clonotypes cover about an eighth of the sample. The sequences come from cultured CD8+ T cells from PBMCs, collected from culture after CMV antigen stimulation. The origin of this receptor is a human donor in good health (CMV status not recorded). Some clones in this sample may be carry-over from other donors' samples. The V gene is TRBV6-2 or TRBV6-3 and the J gene is TRBJ1-2, with no reliable assignment of the D segment. The base sequence is TGTGCCAGCAGTTCCGGACGGTACTATGGCTACACCTTC. This translates into CASSSGRYYGYTF.